The present TCR beta chain was sequenced within a study of Graves' ophthalmopathy and Graves' hyperthyroidism. Per the germline V gene, CDR1 is SGHKS and CDR2 is YYEKEE (reference sequence). The CDR3 extends over 16 amino acids. The sequenced template was RNA, covering the TCR beta CDR3 region. RT-PCR in the first round used HTBI primers; a second-round multiplex PCR followed. TCRdb fed the multiplex PCR reads into MiXCR, producing one record per CDR3 protein. This table has about 600,000 distinct CDR3 sequences, roughly 39% appearing once. Of note for this clonotype: A read error is possible here, since a much larger clone lies one base away.

The chain employs TRBV5-5 and TRBJ2-2; a weak D match, TRBD2 (6 bases). Sequencing was performed on peripheral blood or thyroid tissue (not recorded which). The sequence derives from an adult man with Graves' hyperthyroidism. CDR3: CASSSGLTTNTGELFF. The CDR3 DNA reads TGCGCCAGCAGCTCTGGACTAACCACGAACACCGGGGAGCTGTTTTTT.